This T cell receptor beta chain appears in the sequencing data of a study of T cell responses to AZD1222 COVID-19 vaccine. Study-level points and caveats: Unmutated variant regions are reportedly targeted by nearly half of spike-specific TCRs.

After removal of 0 bases from V and 8 bases from J, the junction contained 9 bases not matched to a gene. This CDR3 has 16 amino acids. In regard to this clone: Its antigen is unknown.

Clones were read by immunoSEQ multiplex PCR, and TCRdb kept only the in-frame ones, dropping some. The table lists 120,000 or so clones, 75% to 95% of them singletons. The TCR was taken from an adult who received the MenACWY meningococcal vaccine as a control. This chain connects TRBV23-1 to TRBJ2-1, with 8 bases fitting TRBD1. TRBV23-1 is treated as an ORF (open reading frame) with a function not yet certain. The sequencing used peripheral blood, collected 28 days after the second dose of the MenACWY control vaccine. CDR3 in DNA: TGCGCCAGCAGTCAATCGGGCAGGGGGCATATCGATGAGCAGTTCTTC. Its protein is CASSQSGRGHIDEQFF.